Following are 8 T cell receptor beta chains from one sample sequenced in a study of blood T cells in healthy people across ages. PCR was performed a second time for about 6 to 12 cycles using a sample-barcoded 5' primer and a J-beta primer mix. From the 5' RACE reads, TCRdb called clonotypes with MiXCR, one entry per CDR3 protein. The sample records 550,000 to 750,000 distinct CDR3 sequences, under 25% being singletons. The specimen sequenced was blood. The receptors were sampled from a man in his 70s in good health.

This clonotype was seen at least ten times. The rearrangement links TRBV12-3 or TRBV12-4 to TRBJ2-7, with 8 nucleotides matching TRBD2. Trimming cost V 6 bases and J 6 bases; bases outside gene matches: 16. The CDR3 covers 16 residues. DNA of the CDR3: TGTGCCAGCAGCGGTACTAGCGGAGCCATTGCGGTCGAGCAGTACTTC. Protein sequence: CASSGTSGAIAVEQYF.

A few counts support this clonotype. The J gene is TRBJ1-1, the V gene TRBV20-1, with D unclear. CDR1 and CDR2 (germline): DFQATT, SNEGSKA (reference sequence). The CDR3 sequence is 14 residues long. The ends were cut back, 3 bases at V and 1 base at J, with 12 bases in the middle. CDR3 protein: CSASPPGRNTEAFF. The CDR3 nucleotides read TGCAGTGCTAGCCCGCCGGGGAGGAACACTGAAGCTTTCTTT.

The CDR3 DNA sequence: TGTGCCAGCAGCTTAGGGGACAGGTCTGGGGCCAACGTCCTGACTTTC. Its protein product is CASSLGDRSGANVLTF. This chain joins TRBV7-9 and TRBJ2-6; 8 nucleotides line up with TRBD1. Trimming at V came to 1 base and at J to 1 base, leaving 0 bases not matched to a gene. Germline-derived CDR1 and CDR2 are SEHNR and FQNEAQ (reference sequence). The length of the CDR3 is 16 residues.

The V gene is TRBV20-1, the J gene TRBJ2-2, with TRBD2 matching 9 bases. Germline V gene sequence: CDR1 DFQATT, CDR2 SNEGSKA (reference sequence). J gave up 3 bases and V 0 bases, and 8 bases lay outside the gene matches. This CDR3 has 17 amino acids. Here the CDR3 DNA reads TGCAGTGCTAGAGATCTTGTGGCTAGCGGGGACACCGGGGAGCTGTTTTTT. This sequence encodes CSARDLVASGDTGELFF.

This clonotype was observed a handful of times. This sequence joins TRBV9 and TRBJ2-7; D uncertain. This CDR3 has 14 amino acids. Per germline, CDR1 SGDLS and CDR2 YYNGEE. With 4 bases removed from V and 6 bases from J, the gap between germline ends came to 17 bases. The CDR3 DNA follows: TGTGCCAGCAGCCGATCAACTCAGACACGCGAGCAGTACTTC. This encodes CASSRSTQTREQYF.

This clonotype came up a few times. This chain uses TRBV29-1 with TRBJ2-7, with no clear D. The germline V and J ends were trimmed by 3 bases and 4 bases, with 7 bases remaining between them. Germline CDR1 SQVTM, CDR2 ANQGSEA. This CDR3 has 11 residues. The CDR3 DNA follows: TGCAGCGTTGAGTTTGAATACGAGCAGTACTTC. Its protein is CSVEFEYEQYF.

This clonotype was observed a few times. The genes are TRBV5-5 and TRBJ2-2, with D possibly being TRBD1 (6 bases). There are 15 residues in the CDR3. Trimming cost V 1 base and J 4 bases, with 11 bases left between them. Per germline, CDR1 SGHKS and CDR2 YYEKEE (reference sequence). In DNA form, the CDR3 reads TGTGCCAGCAGCTTGCCTGGACAGATCACCGGGGAGCTGTTTTTT. Translation: CASSLPGQITGELFF.

This sequence joins TRBV7-2 and TRBJ2-7; 7 bases match TRBD1. Trimming cost V 3 bases and J 6 bases; bases outside gene matches: 8. The CDR3 loop spans 14 amino acids. Germline-derived CDR1 and CDR2 are SGHTA and FQGNSA. In DNA form, the CDR3 reads TGTGCCAGCAGCTTCCGGGACAGTCCACGCGAGCAGTACTTC. Amino acids: CASSFRDSPREQYF.